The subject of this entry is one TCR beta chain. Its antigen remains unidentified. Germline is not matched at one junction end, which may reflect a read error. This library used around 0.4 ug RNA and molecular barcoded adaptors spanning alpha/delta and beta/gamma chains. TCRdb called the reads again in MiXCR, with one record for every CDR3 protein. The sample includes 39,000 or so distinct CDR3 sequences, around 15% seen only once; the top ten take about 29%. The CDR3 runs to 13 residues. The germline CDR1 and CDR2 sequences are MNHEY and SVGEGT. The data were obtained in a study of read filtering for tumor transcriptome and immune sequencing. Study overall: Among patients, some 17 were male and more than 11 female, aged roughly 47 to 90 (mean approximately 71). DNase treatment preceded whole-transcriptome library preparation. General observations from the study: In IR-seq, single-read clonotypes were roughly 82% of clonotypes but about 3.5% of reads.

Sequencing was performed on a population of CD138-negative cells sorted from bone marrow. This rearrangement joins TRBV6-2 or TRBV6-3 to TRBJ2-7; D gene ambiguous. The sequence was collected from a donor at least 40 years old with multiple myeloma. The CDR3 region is CASSYGIPYEQYF. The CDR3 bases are TGTGCCAGCAGTTACGGTATCCCCTACGAGCAATACTTC.